One sample yielded the 8 T cell receptor beta chains listed below, sequenced in a study of graft-versus-host responses after intestinal transplantation. Produced via immunoSEQ multiplex PCR; TCRdb's table is partial and in-frame only. The sample contains under 150,000 clones, just under 95% of which appear only once. These TCRs are of unknown antigen specificity. The starting material was unstimulated CD4+ T cells sorted from spleen or lymph node cells, obtained before intestinal transplant. The source is a human donor who received an intestinal transplant.

V is TRBV5-1 and J is TRBJ2-6; TRBD2 might be the D (6 bases). The CDR3 totals 15 residues. Germline V lookup: CDR1 SGHRS, CDR2 YFSETQ. The V end lost 4 bases, the J end lost 2 bases, and 10 bases lay between the germline ends. CDR3 in amino acids: CASSGGSAGANVLTF. The DNA for the CDR3 is TGCGCCAGCAGCGGGGGGAGTGCTGGGGCCAACGTCCTGACTTTC.

The V call is TRBV5-6, the J call TRBJ2-7, with TRBD1 identical over 7 bases. V trimming: 1 base; J trimming: 2 bases; junction bases outside the gene matches: 3. Germline CDR1 SGHDT, CDR2 YYEEEE. This CDR3 is 14 amino acids long. The CDR3 coding sequence is TGTGCCAGCAGCTTGAACAGGGGCCCCTACGAGCAGTACTTC. It encodes CASSLNRGPYEQYF.

The chain recombines TRBV2 with TRBJ1-4, with 8 positions matching TRBD1. Germline values: CDR1 SNHLY, CDR2 FYNNEI. V shed 6 bases, J shed 7 bases, and the junction held 13 bases outside the gene matches. The CDR3 is made up of 16 amino acids. The CDR3 nucleotides are TGTGCCAGCAGGTTAACAGGGGGTTTACTCGGTGAAAAACTGTTTTTT. It encodes CASRLTGGLLGEKLFF.

V is TRBV19 and J is TRBJ1-5, with D hard to call. V dropped 4 bases and J dropped 7 bases, with 8 bases sitting between them. This CDR3 is 12 amino acids long. The germline CDR1 and CDR2 sequences are LNHDA and SQIVND (reference sequence). The CDR3 sequence is CASSTFGQPQHF. CDR3 DNA sequence: TGTGCCAGTAGTACCTTTGGACAGCCCCAGCATTTT.

The J gene is TRBJ2-1, the V gene TRBV6-5; 13 bases line up with TRBD2. The germline V gene encodes CDR1 MNHEY and CDR2 SVGAGI. This CDR3 contains 15 residues. After removal of 6 bases from V and 7 bases from J, the junction contained 6 bases not matched to a gene. In DNA form, the CDR3 reads TGTGCCAGCAGAGTAACTAGCGGGAGGGGGAATGAGCAGTTCTTC. The encoded protein is CASRVTSGRGNEQFF.

CDR3 nucleotide sequence: TGCAGCGTTGTGGTGGGCCCAGGCCTATTTGAAGCTTTCTTT. Protein: CSVVVGPGLFEAFF. This sequence joins TRBV29-1 and TRBJ1-1; D is uncertain. CDR3 length: 14 residues. Trimming stripped 4 bases from V and 7 bases from J, with 19 bases between. CDR1 and CDR2 from the germline V gene are SQVTM and ANQGSEA.

V is TRBV10-3 and J is TRBJ2-5, with 15 bases matching TRBD2. V lost 6 bases to trimming and J lost 1 base; unmatched junction nucleotides: 3. The germline CDR1 and CDR2 sequences are ENHRY and SYGVKD. CDR3 length: 16 amino acids. This CDR3 reads CAIRGTSGGFQETQYF. CDR3 in DNA: TGTGCCATCAGGGGGACTAGCGGGGGGTTCCAAGAGACCCAGTACTTC.

This rearrangement joins TRBV28 to TRBJ1-4, with D uncertain. From germline, CDR1 is MDHEN and CDR2 SYDVKM. Trimming left V 7 bases short and J 8 bases short, with 20 bases between. CDR3 length equals 15 residues. CDR3 nucleotides: TGTGCCAGCACCACACCCACTGGGAGGCGCGAAAAACTGTTTTTT. Translating gives CASTTPTGRREKLFF.